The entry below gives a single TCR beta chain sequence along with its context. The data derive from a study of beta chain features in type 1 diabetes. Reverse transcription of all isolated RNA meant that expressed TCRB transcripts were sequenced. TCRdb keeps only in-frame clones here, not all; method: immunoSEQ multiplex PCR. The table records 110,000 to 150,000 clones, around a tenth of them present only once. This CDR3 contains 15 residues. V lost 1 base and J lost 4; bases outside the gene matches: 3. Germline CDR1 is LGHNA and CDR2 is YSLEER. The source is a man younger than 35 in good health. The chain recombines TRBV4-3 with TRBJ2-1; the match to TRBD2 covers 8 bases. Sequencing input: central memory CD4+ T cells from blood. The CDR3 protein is CASSQAGGMYNEQFF. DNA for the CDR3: TGCGCCAGCAGCCAAGCGGGGGGGATGTACAATGAGCAGTTCTTC.